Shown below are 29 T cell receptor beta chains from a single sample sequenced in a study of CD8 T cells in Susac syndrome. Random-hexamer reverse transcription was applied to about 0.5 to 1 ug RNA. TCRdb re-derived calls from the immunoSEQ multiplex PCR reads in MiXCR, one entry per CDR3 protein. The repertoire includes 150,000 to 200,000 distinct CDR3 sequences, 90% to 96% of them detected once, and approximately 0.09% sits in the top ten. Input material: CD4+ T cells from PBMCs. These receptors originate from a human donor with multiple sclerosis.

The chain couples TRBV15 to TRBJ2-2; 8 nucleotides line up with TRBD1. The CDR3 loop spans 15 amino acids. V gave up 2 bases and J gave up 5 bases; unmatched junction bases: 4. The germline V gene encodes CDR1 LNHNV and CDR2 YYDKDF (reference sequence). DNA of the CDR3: TGTGCCACCAGCAGATGGACAGGGACGACCGGGGAGCTGTTTTTT. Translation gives CATSRWTGTTGELFF.

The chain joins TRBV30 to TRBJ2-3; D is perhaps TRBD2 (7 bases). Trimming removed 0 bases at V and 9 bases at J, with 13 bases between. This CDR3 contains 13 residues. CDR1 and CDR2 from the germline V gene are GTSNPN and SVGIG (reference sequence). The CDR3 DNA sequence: TGTGCCTGGAGTGTACTTAGGGGGGGGACGCAGTATTTT. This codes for CAWSVLRGGTQYF.

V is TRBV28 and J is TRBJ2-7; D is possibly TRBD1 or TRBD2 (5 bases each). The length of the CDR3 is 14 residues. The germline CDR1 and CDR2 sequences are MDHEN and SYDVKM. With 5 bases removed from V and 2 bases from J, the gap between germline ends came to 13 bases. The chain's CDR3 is CASSLWDRAYEQYF. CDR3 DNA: TGTGCCAGCAGTCTTTGGGACCGAGCCTACGAGCAGTACTTC.

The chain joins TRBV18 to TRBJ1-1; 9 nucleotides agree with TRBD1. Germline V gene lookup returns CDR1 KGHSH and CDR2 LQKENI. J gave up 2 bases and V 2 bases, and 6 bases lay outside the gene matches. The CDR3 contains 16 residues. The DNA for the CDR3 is TGTGCCAGCTCACCAATGCCGGGACAGGGTAACACTGAAGCTTTCTTT. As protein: CASSPMPGQGNTEAFF. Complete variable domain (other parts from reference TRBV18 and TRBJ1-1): NAGVMQNPRHLVRRRGQEARLRCSPMKGHSHVYWYRQLPEEGLKFMVYLQKENIIDESGMPKERFSAEFPKEGPSILRIQQVVRGDSAAYFCASSPMPGQGNTEAFFGQGTRLTVV.

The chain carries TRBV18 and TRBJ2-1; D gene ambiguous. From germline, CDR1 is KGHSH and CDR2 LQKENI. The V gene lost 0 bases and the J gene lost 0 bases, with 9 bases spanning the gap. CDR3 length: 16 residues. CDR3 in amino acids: CASSPPAGRSYNEQFF. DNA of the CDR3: TGTGCCAGCTCACCACCGGCAGGCCGCTCCTACAATGAGCAGTTCTTC.

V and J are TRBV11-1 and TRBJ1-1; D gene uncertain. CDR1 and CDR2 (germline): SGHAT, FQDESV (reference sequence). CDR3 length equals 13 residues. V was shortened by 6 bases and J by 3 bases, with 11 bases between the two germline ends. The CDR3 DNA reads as TGTGCCAGCAGTCCCAGAGAGGACACTGAAGCTTTCTTT. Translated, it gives CASSPREDTEAFF.

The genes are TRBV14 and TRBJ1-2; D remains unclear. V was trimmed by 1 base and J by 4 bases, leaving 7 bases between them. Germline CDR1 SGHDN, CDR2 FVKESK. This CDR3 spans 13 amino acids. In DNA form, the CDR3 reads TGTGCCAGCAGCCAAGGGATCCGCTATGGCTACACCTTC. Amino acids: CASSQGIRYGYTF.

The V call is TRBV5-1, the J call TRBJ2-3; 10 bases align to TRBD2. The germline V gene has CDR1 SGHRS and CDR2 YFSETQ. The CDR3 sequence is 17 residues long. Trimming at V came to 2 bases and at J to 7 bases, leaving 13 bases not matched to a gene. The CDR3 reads CASSFPAGTSAINTQYF. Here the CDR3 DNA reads TGCGCCAGCAGCTTCCCCGCCGGGACTAGCGCTATCAATACGCAGTATTTT.

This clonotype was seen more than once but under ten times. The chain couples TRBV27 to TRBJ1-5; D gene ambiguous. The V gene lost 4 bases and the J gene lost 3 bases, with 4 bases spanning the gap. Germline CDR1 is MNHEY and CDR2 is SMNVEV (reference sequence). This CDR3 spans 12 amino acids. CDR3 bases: TGTGCCAGCAGTTCCTTCAATCAGCCCCAGCATTTT. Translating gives CASSSFNQPQHF.

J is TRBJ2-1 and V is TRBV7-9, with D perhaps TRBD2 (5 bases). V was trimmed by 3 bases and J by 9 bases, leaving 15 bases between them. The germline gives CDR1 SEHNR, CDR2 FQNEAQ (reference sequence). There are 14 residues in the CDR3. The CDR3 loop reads CASSLGIGGGEQFF. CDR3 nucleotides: TGTGCCAGCAGCTTGGGGATCGGAGGCGGTGAGCAGTTCTTC.

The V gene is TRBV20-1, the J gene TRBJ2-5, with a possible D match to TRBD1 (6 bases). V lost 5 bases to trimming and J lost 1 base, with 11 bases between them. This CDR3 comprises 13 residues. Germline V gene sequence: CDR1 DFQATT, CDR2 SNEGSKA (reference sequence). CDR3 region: CSASRTVQETQYF. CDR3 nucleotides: TGCAGTGCTTCCCGGACAGTCCAAGAGACCCAGTACTTC.

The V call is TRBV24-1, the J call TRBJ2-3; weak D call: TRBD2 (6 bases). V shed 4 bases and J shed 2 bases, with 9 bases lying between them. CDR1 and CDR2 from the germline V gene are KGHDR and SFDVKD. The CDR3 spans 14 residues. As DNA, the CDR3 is TGTGCCACCAGTGAGGAGGGGACCACAGATACGCAGTATTTT. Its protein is CATSEEGTTDTQYF.

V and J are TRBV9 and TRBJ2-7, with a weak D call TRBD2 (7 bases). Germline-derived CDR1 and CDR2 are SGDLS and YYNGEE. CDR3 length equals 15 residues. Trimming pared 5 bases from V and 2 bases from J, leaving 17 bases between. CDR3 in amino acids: CASSPRGGVPYEQYF. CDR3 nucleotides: TGTGCCAGCAGTCCCAGGGGAGGGGTTCCCTACGAGCAGTACTTC.

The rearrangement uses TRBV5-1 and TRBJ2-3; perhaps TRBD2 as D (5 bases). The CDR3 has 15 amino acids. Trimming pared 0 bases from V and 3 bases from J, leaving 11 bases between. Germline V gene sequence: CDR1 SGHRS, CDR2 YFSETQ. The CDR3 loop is CASSLDPGLTDTQYF. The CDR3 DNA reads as TGCGCCAGCAGCTTGGACCCTGGACTGACAGATACGCAGTATTTT.

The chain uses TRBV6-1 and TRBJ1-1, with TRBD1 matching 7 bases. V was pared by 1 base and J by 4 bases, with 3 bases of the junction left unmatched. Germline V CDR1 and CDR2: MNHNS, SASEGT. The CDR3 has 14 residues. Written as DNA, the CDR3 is TGTGCCAGCAGTGAAGGGGCAGGGGGCACTGAAGCTTTCTTT. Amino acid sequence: CASSEGAGGTEAFF.

The CDR3 is CASSTILAAQETQYF. CDR3 bases: TGTGCCAGCAGCACAATACTAGCGGCCCAAGAGACCCAGTACTTC. The J gene is TRBJ2-5, the V gene TRBV6-2 or TRBV6-3; 8 bases map to TRBD2. Germline V gene sequence: CDR1 MNHEY, CDR2 SVGEGT. CDR3 length equals 15 residues. After removal of 6 bases from V and 1 base from J, the junction contained 7 bases not matched to a gene.

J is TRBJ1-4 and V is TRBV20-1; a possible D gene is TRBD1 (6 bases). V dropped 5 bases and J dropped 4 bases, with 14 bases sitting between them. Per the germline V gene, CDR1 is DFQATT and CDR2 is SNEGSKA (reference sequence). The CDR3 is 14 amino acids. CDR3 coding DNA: TGCAGTGCTCTTGGGGGCAGTTTTAATGAAAAACTGTTTTTT. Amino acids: CSALGGSFNEKLFF.

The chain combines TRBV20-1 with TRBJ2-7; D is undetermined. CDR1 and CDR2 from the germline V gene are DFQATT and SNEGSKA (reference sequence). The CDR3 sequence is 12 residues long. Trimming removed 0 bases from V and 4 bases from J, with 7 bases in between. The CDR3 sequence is CSAREAFYEQYF. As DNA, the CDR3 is TGCAGTGCTAGAGAGGCATTTTACGAGCAGTACTTC.

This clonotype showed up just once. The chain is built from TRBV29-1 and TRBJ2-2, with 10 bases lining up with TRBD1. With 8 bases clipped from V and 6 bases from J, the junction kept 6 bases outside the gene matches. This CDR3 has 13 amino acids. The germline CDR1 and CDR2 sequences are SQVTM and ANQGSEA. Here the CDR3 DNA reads TGCAGCACAGGACAGGGGGTAGCCGGGGAGCTGTTTTTT. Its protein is CSTGQGVAGELFF.

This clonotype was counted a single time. The CDR3: CASSLVQGPNQPQHF. In DNA form, the CDR3 reads TGCGCCAGCAGCTTGGTTCAGGGCCCTAATCAGCCCCAGCATTTT. J is TRBJ1-5 and V is TRBV5-1; the D gene is possibly TRBD1 (5 bases). Germline values: CDR1 SGHRS, CDR2 YFSETQ. CDR3 length: 15 residues. Trimming took off 0 bases at V and 4 bases at J, with 11 bases between the two ends. The full variable domain, in which reference TRBV5-1 and TRBJ1-5 provide the parts outside the CDR3, is KAGVTQTPRYLIKTRGQQVTLSCSPISGHRSVSWYQQTPGQGLQFLFEYFSETQRNKGNFPGRFSGRQFSNSRSEMNVSTLELGDSALYLCASSLVQGPNQPQHFGDGTRLSIL.

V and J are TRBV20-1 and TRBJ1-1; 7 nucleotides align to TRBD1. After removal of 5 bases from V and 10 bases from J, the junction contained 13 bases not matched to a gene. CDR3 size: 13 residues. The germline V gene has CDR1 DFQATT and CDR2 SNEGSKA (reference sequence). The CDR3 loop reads CSAQGGSVSVAFF. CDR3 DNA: TGCAGTGCTCAGGGGGGCTCGGTCTCGGTAGCTTTCTTT.

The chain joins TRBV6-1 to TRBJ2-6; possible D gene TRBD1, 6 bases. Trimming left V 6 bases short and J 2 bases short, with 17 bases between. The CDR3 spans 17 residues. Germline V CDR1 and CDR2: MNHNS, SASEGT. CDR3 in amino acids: CASRPDRITAGANVLTF. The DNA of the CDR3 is TGTGCCAGCAGACCCGACAGGATTACTGCTGGGGCCAACGTCCTGACTTTC.

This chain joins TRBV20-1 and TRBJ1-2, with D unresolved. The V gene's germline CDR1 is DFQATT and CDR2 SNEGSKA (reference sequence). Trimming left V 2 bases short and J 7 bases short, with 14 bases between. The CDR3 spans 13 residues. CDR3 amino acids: CSARPELAPGYTF. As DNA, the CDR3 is TGCAGTGCTAGACCAGAACTCGCCCCTGGCTACACCTTC.

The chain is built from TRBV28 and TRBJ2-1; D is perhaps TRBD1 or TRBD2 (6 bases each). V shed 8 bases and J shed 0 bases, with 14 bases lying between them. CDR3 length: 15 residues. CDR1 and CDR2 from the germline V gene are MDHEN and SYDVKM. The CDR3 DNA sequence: TGTGCCAGCCGAGGGGGGAGGCTCTCCTACAATGAGCAGTTCTTC. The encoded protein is CASRGGRLSYNEQFF.

The CDR3 sequence: CASRSGGNNEQFF. The CDR3 DNA is TGTGCCAGCAGGTCAGGGGGAAACAATGAGCAGTTCTTC. The chain employs TRBV28 and TRBJ2-1, with TRBD1 identical over 7 bases. Germline trimming cut 6 bases from V and 5 bases from J; bases unmatched to any gene: 4. CDR1 is MDHEN and CDR2 is SYDVKM in the germline V gene. This CDR3 contains 13 residues.

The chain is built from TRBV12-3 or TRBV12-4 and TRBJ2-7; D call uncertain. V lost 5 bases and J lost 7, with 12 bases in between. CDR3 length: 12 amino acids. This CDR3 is CASSPSRREQYF. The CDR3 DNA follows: TGTGCCAGCAGTCCTAGTAGGCGAGAGCAGTACTTC.

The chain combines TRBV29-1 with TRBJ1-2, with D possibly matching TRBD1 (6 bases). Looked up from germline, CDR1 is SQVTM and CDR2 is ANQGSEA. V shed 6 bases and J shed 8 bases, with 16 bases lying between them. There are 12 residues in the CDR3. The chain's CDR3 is CSVRQELVGYTF. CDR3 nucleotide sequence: TGCAGCGTACGACAGGAGCTAGTCGGCTACACCTTC.

The DNA for the CDR3 is TGCAGTCTCGTTCCTTCCGGGACAGGGGGGCATGGCTACACCTTC. It translates to CSLVPSGTGGHGYTF. The chain is built from TRBV20-1 and TRBJ1-2; 11 bases agree with TRBD1. Losses at the gene ends were 8 bases for V and 6 bases for J; bases not matched to a gene: 14. Germline loops: CDR1 DFQATT, CDR2 SNEGSKA (reference sequence). There are 15 residues in the CDR3.

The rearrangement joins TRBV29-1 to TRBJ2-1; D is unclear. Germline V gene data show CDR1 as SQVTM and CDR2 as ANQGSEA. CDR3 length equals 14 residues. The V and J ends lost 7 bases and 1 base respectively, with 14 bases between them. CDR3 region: CSALGPGSYNEQFF. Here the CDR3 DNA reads TGCAGCGCCTTGGGTCCTGGATCCTACAATGAGCAGTTCTTC.